This is a list of T cell receptor beta chains from one sample in a study of prognosis after radiotherapy for stage I lung cancer. From the multiplex PCR reads, TCRdb called clonotypes with MiXCR, one entry per CDR3 protein. The repertoire holds roughly 20,000 distinct CDR3 sequences, with more than 40% as singletons. The material sequenced was PBMCs, taken before or after stereotactic body radiation therapy (not recorded which). The receptors come from a donor over 45 with non-small cell lung cancer. The CDR3 runs from the conserved cysteine through the conserved F or W. D genes are given only for firm matches.

D gene,V gene,CDR3 protein
TRBD2,TRBV10-3,CAISKAGGLSTGELFF
TRBD2,TRBV27,CASSTLGRGSRRYEQYF
NA,TRBV20-1,CSARVGSSGELFF
TRBD2,TRBV27,CASSLGTSGSTDTQYF
TRBD2,TRBV11-2,CASTITGGEQYF
NA,TRBV6-2/TRBV6-3,CASEYSRGGTEAFF
NA,TRBV28,CAFGRVYQPQHF
TRBD2,TRBV12-3/TRBV12-4,CASTSAGTSVNNEQFF
TRBD2,TRBV27,CASTPWAGEEDTQYF
NA,TRBV4-1,CASSQAGGEKQFF
NA,TRBV6-1,CASSEVTGSNTGELFF
TRBD2,TRBV19,CASSICGSENHEQYF
NA,TRBV10-3,CAISVGAITEAFF
TRBD1,TRBV5-1,CASSPGTGDYGYTF
TRBD2,TRBV9,CASSSGLAGVGNEQFF
NA,TRBV11-1,CASSYANTGELFF
NA,TRBV27,CASSYAGQETQYF
NA,TRBV30,CAWAREHEQFF
NA,TRBV20-1,CSARAQDRYGYTF
NA,TRBV28,CASSRAGAGRTDTQYF
NA,TRBV4-1,CASSQDPNGDQPQHF
TRBD2,TRBV12-5,CASVNRLAGDGSYNEQFF
TRBD2,TRBV28,CANSFTCTSGSDNEQFF
NA,TRBV2,CASSERLINQPQHF
TRBD1,TRBV14,CASSQQGATEQFF
NA,TRBV20-1,CSARYGDVITEAFF
NA,TRBV7-8,CASSFGGGEYGYTF
NA,TRBV6-4,CASSDGSTDTQYF
NA,TRBV28,CASRSAGRAGDTEPFF
NA,TRBV27,CASSRLLAYEQYF
NA,TRBV7-2,CASSPWTNEQFF
TRBD2,TRBV4-2,CASSSLQREGYNEQFF
NA,TRBV20-1,CSARDMTIGNTIYF
TRBD2,TRBV19,CASSRGLAGAANTGELFF
NA,TRBV6-2/TRBV6-3,CASSPWTGDTGELFF
TRBD2,TRBV5-1,CASSRSSGYEQYF
TRBD1,TRBV28,CAGRGRGTYEQYF
NA,TRBV6-5,CASSYSRGGSGEQYF
NA,TRBV9,CASSVGTYHEQYF
NA,TRBV5-4,CASPAGPQGGDNEQFF